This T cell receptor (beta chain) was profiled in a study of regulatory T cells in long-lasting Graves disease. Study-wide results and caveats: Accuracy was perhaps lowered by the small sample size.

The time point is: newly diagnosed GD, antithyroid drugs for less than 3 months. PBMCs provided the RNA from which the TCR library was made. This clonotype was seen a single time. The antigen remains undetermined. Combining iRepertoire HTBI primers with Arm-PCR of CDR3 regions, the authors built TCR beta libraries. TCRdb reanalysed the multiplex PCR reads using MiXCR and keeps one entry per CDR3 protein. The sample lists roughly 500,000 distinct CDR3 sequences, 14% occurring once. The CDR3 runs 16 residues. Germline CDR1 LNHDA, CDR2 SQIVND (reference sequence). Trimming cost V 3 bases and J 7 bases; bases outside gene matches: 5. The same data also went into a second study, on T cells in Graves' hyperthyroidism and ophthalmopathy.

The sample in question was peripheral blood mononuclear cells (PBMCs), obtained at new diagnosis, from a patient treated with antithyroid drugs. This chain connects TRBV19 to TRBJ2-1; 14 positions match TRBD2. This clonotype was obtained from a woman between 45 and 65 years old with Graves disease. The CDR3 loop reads CASSIAGLAGDNEQFF. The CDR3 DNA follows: TGTGCCAGTAGTATCGCGGGACTAGCGGGAGATAATGAGCAGTTCTTC.